This T cell receptor (beta chain) was profiled in a study of shared clonotypes between healthy human individuals. Whole-study results and caveats: It was only blood that was sampled, and tissue repertoires likely differ.

Details on this clone: Antigen: not known.

Germline CDR1 is SGHTS and CDR2 is YDEGEE. CDR3 length: 12 residues. V dropped 6 bases and J dropped 2; count of bases not matched to a gene: 1. The protocol was immunoSEQ multiplex PCR, while the TCRdb copy is restricted to in-frame clones and leaves out a portion. The sample consists of some 2,500,000 clones, 93% of them appearing once. The sample consisted of naive CD4+ T cells from PBMCs. As for subset: CD45RA+ positively selected. The chain employs TRBV5-8 and TRBJ2-7; 8 bases match TRBD2. The clonotype was recovered from a man aged 18 to 35 in good health. Some clones in this sample may be carry-over from other donors' samples. This chain's CDR3 is CASMRGAYEQYF. The CDR3 DNA sequence: TGTGCCAGCATGCGGGGGGCCTACGAGCAGTACTTC. Full variable domain (remainder filled in from reference TRBV5-8 and TRBJ2-7): EAGVTQSPTHLIKTRGQQATLRCSPISGHTSVYWYQQALGLGLQFLLWYDEGEERNRGNFPPRFSGRQFPNYSSELNVNALELEDSALYLCASMRGAYEQYFGPGTRLTVT.